One T cell receptor (beta chain) is described in this entry. The assay was immunoSEQ multiplex PCR, and TCRdb's table has in-frame clones only and misses some. Of 31,000 or so clones detected, more than 80% appear once; the ten largest clones hold roughly 7%. Between the trimmed V and J ends, which lost 0 bases and 9 bases, there was a span of 15 bases. The CDR3 length is 15 residues. Germline V gene data show CDR1 as LGHDT and CDR2 as YNNKEL (reference sequence). The sample belongs to a study of blood T cell repertoires in COVID-19. The sample taken for sequencing was peripheral blood. This receptor was obtained from a human donor in a cohort sampled during active COVID-19. This chain connects TRBV3-1 (or the pseudogene TRBV3-2) to TRBJ2-4, with D tentatively TRBD2 (5 bases). CDR3 coding DNA: TGTGCCAGCAGCCAAGAAAGACTACCTGAAGGCATTCAGTACTTC. It is translated as CASSQERLPEGIQYF.